Listed here is a single T cell receptor beta chain. Treatment denoted: randomized to nivolumab then ipilimumab (arm A) or the reverse (arm B). No patient had prior DNA-damaging chemotherapy. From thawed PBMCs, live CD3+CD8+ cells negative for CD19 and CD56 were sorted. Sequencing was performed with immunoSEQ multiplex PCR; in TCRdb, only in-frame clones are kept and a portion is missing. The sample yields roughly 5,000 clones, around 75% seen once. This record belongs to a study of sequential checkpoint blockade in melanoma. V shed 4 bases and J 8 bases; nucleotides not matched to a gene: 9. CDR3 length equals 15 residues. CDR1 is SGDLS and CDR2 is YYNGEE in the germline V gene.

The clonotype comes from a human patient with melanoma. Some clones in this sample may be carry-over from other donors' samples. The gene calls are TRBV9 and TRBJ2-1; TRBD2 matches at 10 bases. The sample was CD8+ T cells sorted from blood (inferred from file names), taken from a patient given nivolumab and ipilimumab in sequence. CDR3 nucleotides: TGTGCCAGCAGCTCCCGGGTAGCGGGGGGCTATGAGCAGTTCTTC. Its protein product is CASSSRVAGGYEQFF. Using reference TRBV9 and TRBJ2-1 for the parts outside the CDR3, the full variable domain is DSGVTQTPKHLITATGQRVTLRCSPRSGDLSVYWYQQSLDQGLQFLIQYYNGEERAKGNILERFSAQQFPDLHSELNLSSLELGDSALYFCASSSRVAGGYEQFFGPGTRLTVL.